These 22 T cell receptor beta chains originate from one sample sequenced in a study of OX40 agonist ivuxolimab in advanced cancers. Data came from immunoSEQ multiplex PCR; TCRdb stores just in-frame clones and leaves some out. The sample consists of approximately 45,000 clones, 80% of them appearing once. The specimen comprised CD4+ or CD8+ T cells sorted from blood, sampled in a trial of the OX40 agonist ivuxolimab. These receptors were obtained from an adult with an advanced solid tumor such as melanoma, head and neck, liver or kidney cancer.

The chain uses TRBV6-6 and TRBJ1-1; D gene uncertain. This CDR3 contains 13 residues. Per germline, CDR1 MNHNY and CDR2 SVGAGI (reference sequence). Between the trimmed V and J ends, which lost 6 bases and 1 base, there was a span of 9 bases. For the CDR3, the DNA is TGTGCCAGCAGCCAAACGAGGAACACTGAAGCTTTCTTT. Translated: CASSQTRNTEAFF.

The rearrangement joins TRBV4-3 to TRBJ2-6; maybe TRBD1 (6 bases). The CDR3 is 19 amino acids. V shed 0 bases and J shed 1 base, with 16 bases lying between them. Germline V lookup: CDR1 LGHNA, CDR2 YSLEER. CDR3 bases: TGCGCCAGCAGCCAAGAAAACAACAGGGTAAGGTCTGGGGCCAACGTCCTGACTTTC. Protein product: CASSQENNRVRSGANVLTF.

On this clone itself: Additional DNA sequences in this sample encode the identical CDR3. V is TRBV29-1 and J is TRBJ1-1, with 8 bases aligning to TRBD1. Germline assignment: CDR1 SQVTM and CDR2 ANQGSEA. Trimming took 5 bases from V and 0 from J; bases not matched to a gene: 5. This CDR3 has 14 amino acids. The CDR3 bases are TGCAGCGTTACACAGGGGGGAATGAACACTGAAGCTTTCTTT. It yields the protein CSVTQGGMNTEAFF.

The chain is built from TRBV4-3 and TRBJ1-1; TRBD1 is a possible D gene (6 bases). The germline CDR1 and CDR2 sequences are LGHNA and YSLEER. V shed 0 bases and J shed 8 bases, with 25 bases lying between them. The CDR3 covers 18 residues. CDR3 region: CASSQDGRGGARALEAFF. CDR3 coding DNA: TGCGCCAGCAGCCAAGATGGACGGGGGGGCGCGAGGGCACTGGAAGCTTTCTTT.

The chain is built from TRBV28 and TRBJ2-5; 9 nucleotides line up with TRBD1. The J call may be incorrect, as the DNA end agrees better with TRBJ2-7. The CDR3 is 15 residues long. CDR1 is MDHEN, CDR2 SYDVKM, per germline. CDR3 residues: CASSSTGTGRYEQYF. CDR3 in DNA: TGTGCCAGCAGTTCCACCGGGACAGGGAGGTACGAGCAGTACTTC.

The chain couples TRBV9 to TRBJ2-5; D may be TRBD2 (5 bases). Per germline, CDR1 SGDLS and CDR2 YYNGEE. The V gene lost 1 base and the J gene lost 5 bases, with 9 bases spanning the gap. CDR3 size: 13 residues. This chain's CDR3 is CASSVTSRETQYF. The CDR3, as DNA: TGTGCCAGCAGCGTAACTAGTAGGGAGACCCAGTACTTC.

The CDR3 spells CASSRSGDANTGELFF. The CDR3 nucleotides read TGTGCCAGTTCCCGATCGGGGGACGCGAACACCGGGGAGCTGTTTTTT. The rearrangement joins TRBV19 to TRBJ2-2; perhaps TRBD2 as D (6 bases). Germline V CDR1 and CDR2: LNHDA, SQIVND (reference sequence). V was cut by 8 bases and J by 0 bases, with 16 bases left in between. The CDR3 has 16 amino acids.

This chain joins TRBV19 and TRBJ1-4, with TRBD1 as a possible D gene (6 bases). Trimming took 10 bases from V and 6 from J, leaving 15 bases between them. There are 13 residues in the CDR3. Germline V gene lookup returns CDR1 LNHDA and CDR2 SQIVND (reference sequence). The CDR3 coding sequence is TGTGCCACCAGGCGGGGGGGCGATGAAAAACTGTTTTTT. Amino acids: CATRRGGDEKLFF.

This clone was counted once. The chain recombines TRBV29-1 with TRBJ1-1, with D possibly being TRBD1 (5 bases). The CDR3 contains 14 residues. Trimming stripped 2 bases from V and 7 bases from J, with 17 bases between. Germline CDR1 reads SQVTM; CDR2 reads ANQGSEA. The CDR3, as DNA: TGCAGCGTTGAACTCTATGGGGCGCACATTGAAGCTTTCTTT. This translates into CSVELYGAHIEAFF.

V usage is TRBV15 and J usage is TRBJ2-7, with 8 bases aligning to TRBD1. The CDR3 contains 15 residues. The V gene end was trimmed by 1 base and the J gene end by 4 bases; junction bases not matched to a gene: 6. Looked up from germline, CDR1 is LNHNV and CDR2 is YYDKDF (reference sequence). The CDR3 here is CATSRARTGRYEQYF. CDR3 nucleotides: TGTGCCACCAGCAGAGCCAGGACAGGGCGTTACGAGCAGTACTTC.

This chain connects TRBV14 to TRBJ2-1, with D possibly matching TRBD2 (5 bases). Trimming pared 0 bases from V and 10 bases from J, leaving 10 bases between. CDR1 and CDR2 (germline): SGHDN, FVKESK. CDR3 length: 13 residues. The CDR3 bases are TGTGCCAGCAGCCAAGACCTAGGCGGGGAGCAGTTCTTC. Protein sequence: CASSQDLGGEQFF.

This chain uses TRBV7-9 with TRBJ2-5, with 13 bases fitting TRBD2. CDR3 length: 16 amino acids. Trimming cost V 4 bases and J 4 bases; bases outside gene matches: 6. CDR1 and CDR2 (germline): SEHNR, FQNEAQ (reference sequence). The CDR3 reads CASSSWTSGSGETQYF. The CDR3 region has the DNA TGTGCCAGCAGCTCCTGGACTAGCGGGAGCGGAGAGACCCAGTACTTC.

J is TRBJ2-3 and V is TRBV7-8; weak D call: TRBD2 (6 bases). Between the trimmed V and J ends, which lost 3 bases and 0 bases, there was a span of 13 bases. This CDR3 comprises 16 residues. Germline assignment: CDR1 SGHVS and CDR2 FQNEAQ. CDR3 coding DNA: TGTGCCAGCAGCTTCGTAGGCGGGGTTAGCACAGATACGCAGTATTTT. Protein: CASSFVGGVSTDTQYF.

V usage is TRBV7-3 and J usage is TRBJ2-1, with TRBD2 matching 7 bases. The V gene's germline CDR1 is SGHTA and CDR2 FQGTGA. The CDR3 has 14 amino acids. The V segment lost 0 bases and the J segment 6 bases; nucleotides outside the gene matches: 2. The CDR3 sequence: CASSLTWTSNEQFF. The DNA of the CDR3 is TGTGCCAGCAGCTTAACTTGGACTAGCAATGAGCAGTTCTTC.

The chain employs TRBV4-1 and TRBJ2-1, with 10 bases lining up with TRBD2. V shed 3 bases, J shed 8 bases, and the junction held 7 bases outside the gene matches. This CDR3 is built from 15 residues. The germline V gene encodes CDR1 MGHRA and CDR2 YSYEKL. CDR3 nucleotide sequence: TGCGCCAGCAGCCACCTTACTAGCGGGGTTGATGAGCAGTTCTTC. It encodes CASSHLTSGVDEQFF.

This clone was counted a few times. The J gene is TRBJ2-4, the V gene TRBV6-6; tentatively, D is TRBD2 (6 bases). The CDR3 runs to 14 residues. Per germline, CDR1 MNHNY and CDR2 SVGAGI (reference sequence). Trimming took off 5 bases at V and 3 bases at J, with 11 bases between the two ends. Here the CDR3 DNA reads TGTGCCAGCAGTCCCACTAGCAGCAAAAACATTCAGTACTTC. This encodes CASSPTSSKNIQYF.

The chain has TRBV7-3 and TRBJ1-3; D is unclear. Germline V gene data show CDR1 as SGHTA and CDR2 as FQGTGA. The CDR3 extends over 13 amino acids. V shed 1 base and J shed 8 bases, with 9 bases lying between them. The CDR3: CASSLNRGDTIYF. CDR3 nucleotide sequence: TGTGCCAGCAGCTTAAATCGAGGAGACACCATATATTTT.

The chain employs TRBV7-2 and TRBJ1-6, with a weak D call TRBD1 (5 bases). Germline lookup yields CDR1 SGHTA and CDR2 FQGNSA. The CDR3 is made up of 15 amino acids. The germline V and J ends were trimmed by 4 bases and 10 bases, with 17 bases remaining between them. The CDR3: CASSSGRSWGSPLHF. The CDR3 DNA follows: TGTGCCAGCAGCTCAGGGCGTAGCTGGGGCTCACCCCTCCACTTT.

This sequence joins TRBV7-9 and TRBJ1-1, with 9 bases matching TRBD1. Trimming at V came to 3 bases and at J to 4 bases, leaving 6 bases not matched to a gene. The CDR3 extends over 15 amino acids. Germline V gene sequence: CDR1 SEHNR, CDR2 FQNEAQ (reference sequence). CDR3 amino acids: CASSFAGTGSTEAFF. The CDR3 DNA is TGTGCCAGCAGCTTTGCCGGGACAGGGAGCACTGAAGCTTTCTTT.

The rearrangement joins TRBV6-6 to TRBJ1-5; a possible D gene is TRBD1 (5 bases). Germline loops: CDR1 MNHNY, CDR2 SVGAGI (reference sequence). There are 14 residues in the CDR3. V was trimmed by 7 bases and J by 5 bases, leaving 15 bases between them. The CDR3 sequence is CASTKGVRHQPQHF. The CDR3 DNA is TGTGCCAGCACCAAAGGGGTCCGGCATCAGCCCCAGCATTTT.

This clone was detected a few times. Here the CDR3 reads CAWSAQLSPLHF. CDR3 sequence (DNA): TGTGCCTGGAGTGCACAGCTCTCACCCCTCCACTTT. The rearrangement links TRBV30 to TRBJ1-6, with D unresolved. V was shortened by 1 base and J by 10 bases, with 8 bases between the two germline ends. This CDR3 is 12 amino acids long. CDR1 GTSNPN and CDR2 SVGIG come from the germline V gene (reference sequence). The entire variable domain, with the rest obtained from reference TRBV30 and TRBJ1-6, is as follows: SQTIHQWPATLVQPVGSPLSLECTVEGTSNPNLYWYRQAAGRGLQLLFYSVGIGQISSEVPQNLSASRPQDRQFILSSKKLLLSDSGFYLCAWSAQLSPLHFGNGTRLTVT.

V gene TRBV6-5 combines with J gene TRBJ2-2; TRBD1 or TRBD2 may be the D gene (5 bases each). The ends were cut back, 4 bases at V and 1 base at J, with 13 bases in the middle. There are 16 residues in the CDR3. Germline V gene lookup returns CDR1 MNHEY and CDR2 SVGAGI. The CDR3 coding sequence is TGTGCCAGCAGTTCACGTGGGGGATTGAACACCGGGGAGCTGTTTTTT. Translating gives CASSSRGGLNTGELFF.